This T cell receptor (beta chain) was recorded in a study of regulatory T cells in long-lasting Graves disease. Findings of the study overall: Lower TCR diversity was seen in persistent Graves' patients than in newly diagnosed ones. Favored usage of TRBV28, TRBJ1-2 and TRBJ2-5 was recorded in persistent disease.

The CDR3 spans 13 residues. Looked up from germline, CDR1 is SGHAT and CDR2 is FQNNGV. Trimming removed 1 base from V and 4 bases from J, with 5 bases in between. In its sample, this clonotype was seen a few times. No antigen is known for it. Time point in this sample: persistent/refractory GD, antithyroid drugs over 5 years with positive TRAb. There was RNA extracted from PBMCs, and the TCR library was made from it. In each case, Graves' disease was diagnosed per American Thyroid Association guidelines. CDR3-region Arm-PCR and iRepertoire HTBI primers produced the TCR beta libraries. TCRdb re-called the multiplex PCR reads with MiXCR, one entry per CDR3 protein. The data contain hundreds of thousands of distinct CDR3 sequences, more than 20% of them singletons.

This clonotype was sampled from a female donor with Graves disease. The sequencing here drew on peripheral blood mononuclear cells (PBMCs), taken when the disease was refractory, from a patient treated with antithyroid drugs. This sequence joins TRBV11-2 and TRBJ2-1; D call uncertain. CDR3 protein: CASSLVVYNEQFF. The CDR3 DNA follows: TGTGCCAGCAGCTTAGTGGTTTACAATGAGCAGTTCTTC.